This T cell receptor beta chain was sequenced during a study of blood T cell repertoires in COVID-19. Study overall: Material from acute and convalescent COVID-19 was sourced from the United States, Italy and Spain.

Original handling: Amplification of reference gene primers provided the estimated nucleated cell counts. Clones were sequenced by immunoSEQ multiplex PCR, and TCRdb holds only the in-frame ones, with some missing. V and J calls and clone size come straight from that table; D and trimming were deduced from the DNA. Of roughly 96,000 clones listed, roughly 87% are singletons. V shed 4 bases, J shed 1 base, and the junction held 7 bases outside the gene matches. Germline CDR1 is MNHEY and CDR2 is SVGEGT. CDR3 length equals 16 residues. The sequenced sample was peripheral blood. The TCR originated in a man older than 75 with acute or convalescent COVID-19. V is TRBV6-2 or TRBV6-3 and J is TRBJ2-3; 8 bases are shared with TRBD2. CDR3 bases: TGTGCCAGCAGTTGGCCGGGACTAGTAGGCACAGATACGCAGTATTTT. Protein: CASSWPGLVGTDTQYF.